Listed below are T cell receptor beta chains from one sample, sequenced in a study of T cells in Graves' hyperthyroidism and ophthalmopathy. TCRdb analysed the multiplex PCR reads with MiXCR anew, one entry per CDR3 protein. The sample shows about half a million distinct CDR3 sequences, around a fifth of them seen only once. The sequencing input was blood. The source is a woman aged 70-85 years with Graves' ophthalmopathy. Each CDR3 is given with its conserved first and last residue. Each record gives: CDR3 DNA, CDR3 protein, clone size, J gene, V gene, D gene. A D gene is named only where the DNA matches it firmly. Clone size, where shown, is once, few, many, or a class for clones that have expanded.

CDR3nt: TGTGCCAGCAGCCCCTCGCCGGGACTAGCGGGAGAATACGAGCAGTACTTC
CDR3aa: CASSPSPGLAGEYEQYF
abundance: -
j_gene: TRBJ2-7
v_gene: TRBV3-1
d_gene: TRBD2

CDR3nt: TGTGCCAGCAGCTCTGGACAGGAAGTCTATGGCTACACCTTC
CDR3aa: CASSSGQEVYGYTF
abundance: few
j_gene: TRBJ1-2
v_gene: TRBV5-6
d_gene: TRBD1

CDR3nt: TGTGCCAGCAGCTTACCGGACTACAATGAGCAGTTCTTC
CDR3aa: CASSLPDYNEQFF
abundance: many
j_gene: TRBJ2-1
v_gene: TRBV7-2
d_gene: -

CDR3nt: TGTGCCAGCAGCTTATTTCGAGGCTACACCTTC
CDR3aa: CASSLFRGYTF
abundance: few
j_gene: TRBJ1-2
v_gene: TRBV7-2
d_gene: -

CDR3nt: TGTGCCAGCACCCTACAGGGGACTGACGATACGCAGTATTTT
CDR3aa: CASTLQGTDDTQYF
abundance: -
j_gene: TRBJ2-3
v_gene: TRBV28
d_gene: -

CDR3nt: TGTGCCAGCAGCCTCGGGAACAGGGGGCAAAACGAAAAACTGTTTTTT
CDR3aa: CASSLGNRGQNEKLFF
abundance: -
j_gene: TRBJ1-4
v_gene: TRBV7-9
d_gene: TRBD1

CDR3nt: TGTGCCAGCAGCATGGACGTTCTGCGCGGCTACACCTTC
CDR3aa: CASSMDVLRGYTF
abundance: many
j_gene: TRBJ1-2
v_gene: TRBV7-2
d_gene: -

CDR3nt: TGTGCCAGCAGTAGGGCCGCATCATTCTATGGCTACACCTTC
CDR3aa: CASSRAASFYGYTF
abundance: -
j_gene: TRBJ1-2
v_gene: TRBV6-1
d_gene: -

CDR3nt: TGTGCCAGCAGTCCCACTTCCGGCGGGCTCTCCTACGAGCAGTACTTC
CDR3aa: CASSPTSGGLSYEQYF
abundance: many
j_gene: TRBJ2-7
v_gene: TRBV28
d_gene: -

CDR3nt: TGCAGTGCTACTAACCCGGGACTCCTCTCTGGGGCCAACGTCCTGACTTTC
CDR3aa: CSATNPGLLSGANVLTF
abundance: -
j_gene: TRBJ2-6
v_gene: TRBV20-1
d_gene: -